This T cell receptor beta chain is drawn from a study of cytomegalovirus exposure and HLA in healthy donors. Study-wide background: The approximately 670 first-cohort repertoires shared a platform with the roughly 120 validation repertoires, as reported in a later analysis. Study-wide findings and caveats: Cytomegalovirus-associated status was assigned to 150 or so TCR beta chains.

Worth noting for this clone: Its antigen is currently unknown.

Profiling relied on immunoSEQ multiplex PCR, and the TCRdb table lists in-frame clones only, not all of them. The data hold 240,000 or so clones, with approximately 84% observed a single time. This CDR3 contains 14 residues. V lost 10 bases and J 0 bases, leaving 13 bases between the germline ends. Germline lookup yields CDR1 SNHLY and CDR2 FYNNEI. V gene TRBV2 combines with J gene TRBJ1-3; TRBD1 might be the D (5 bases). The sequenced sample was PBMCs. This TCR came from a young woman in good health and CMV-seropositive. The CDR3 coding sequence is TGTGCCACCAGACCGGACACCTCTGGAAACACCATATATTTT. It codes for CATRPDTSGNTIYF.